The clone carrying this TCR beta chain was detected many times. Germline CDR1 reads SGHNT; CDR2 reads YYREEE (reference sequence). Trimming left V 2 bases short and J 6 bases short, with 6 bases between. The CDR3 loop spans 13 amino acids. Both TRBC1 and TRBC2 were covered by a beta constant-region primer of two equimolar oligonucleotides. The ligated cDNA underwent four PCR rounds using SP2 and nested alpha and beta constant-region primers. TCRdb used MiXCR to reprocess the UMI-ligation and nested PCR reads, holding one entry per CDR3 protein. The sample records approximately 29,000 distinct CDR3 sequences, around 20% being singletons. The data were obtained in a study of naive and memory T cell subsets. Cells stained for CD3, CD4, CD8, CD45RA, CD27 and viability were sorted into four CD45RA/CD27 subsets.

Sequencing was done on a sample of effector memory CD4+ T cells from blood. The subset: effector memory, CD45RA- CD27-. This chain joins TRBV5-4 and TRBJ1-6; D gene unclear. The TCR sequence derives from a human donor in good health. The CDR3 DNA is TGTGCCAGCAGCTTACCGAGTAATTCACCCCTCCACTTT. This codes for CASSLPSNSPLHF.